Listed below are T cell receptor beta chains from one sample, sequenced in a study of shared T cell receptors in the human thymus. Assay: immunoSEQ multiplex PCR; the TCRdb copy retains only in-frame clones and omits some. The table has a few hundred thousand clones, 95% seen once. Sequenced sample: thymocytes. Receptor source: a human donor. The CDR3 runs from the conserved cysteine through the conserved F or W. Fields, in order: V gene, clone size, J gene, D gene, CDR3 DNA, CDR3 protein. The D gene is left open where the match is weak. A clone size is listed for some rows: how often the clone was seen (once, few, many), or a class if it is expanded.

V: TRBV5-1
size: .
J: TRBJ2-1
D: .
DNA: TGCGCCAGCAGCGCAAGACAGACACCTTTGAATGAGCAGTTCTTC
CDR3: CASSARQTPLNEQFF

V: TRBV21-1
size: .
J: TRBJ2-7
D: .
DNA: TGTGCCAGCAGCATTCGGGACGGTTCCTACGAGCAGTACTTC
CDR3: CASSIRDGSYEQYF

V: TRBV7-2
size: .
J: TRBJ2-5
D: .
DNA: TGTGCCAGCAGCCACCGGGGGCAGGGCCAGACCCAGTACTTC
CDR3: CASSHRGQGQTQYF

V: TRBV21-1
size: .
J: TRBJ2-1
D: .
DNA: TGTGCCAGCAGCAACTACAATGAGCAGTTCTTC
CDR3: CASSNYNEQFF

V: TRBV7-2
size: once
J: TRBJ2-1
D: TRBD2
DNA: TGTGCCAGCAGCTTAGCAGACGGGAGGGCTATCTTCAACCATGAGCAGTTCTTC
CDR3: CASSLADGRAIFNHEQFF

V: TRBV15
size: .
J: TRBJ2-2
D: .
DNA: TGTGCCACCAGCAGAGCGGGGAAGGTGGCCGGGGAGCTGTTTTTT
CDR3: CATSRAGKVAGELFF

V: TRBV5-6
size: .
J: TRBJ2-7
D: .
DNA: TGTGCCAGCAGCCAGAACAGGGTAATAGAATTTCCGCAGTACTTC
CDR3: CASSQNRVIEFPQYF

V: TRBV28
size: .
J: TRBJ2-1
D: .
DNA: TGTGCCAGCAGTTTACGGTTCTCCTACAATGAGCAGTTCTTC
CDR3: CASSLRFSYNEQFF

V: TRBV7-8
size: .
J: TRBJ2-2
D: TRBD2
DNA: TGTGCCAGCAGCTCTACTAGCGGGAGGGACGGGGAGCTGTTTTTT
CDR3: CASSSTSGRDGELFF

V: TRBV9
size: .
J: TRBJ2-5
D: TRBD2
DNA: TGTGCCAGCAGCGTACAGGGACTAGCGGGGGGAGCCCAGTACTTC
CDR3: CASSVQGLAGGAQYF

V: TRBV5-1
size: .
J: TRBJ2-1
D: TRBD2
DNA: TGCGCCAGCAGCTTGGGGACACGGGGGGACAATGAGCAGTTCTTC
CDR3: CASSLGTRGDNEQFF

V: TRBV28
size: .
J: TRBJ2-5
D: TRBD1
DNA: TGTGCCAGCAGTGATACCTTGGGACAGGGGAAACAAGAGACCCAGTACTTC
CDR3: CASSDTLGQGKQETQYF

V: TRBV28
size: .
J: TRBJ2-5
D: TRBD2
DNA: TGTGCCAGCAGTCCTCCACCCCTAGCGGGAGGACAAGAGACCCAGTACTTC
CDR3: CASSPPPLAGGQETQYF

V: TRBV4-3
size: .
J: TRBJ1-1
D: .
DNA: TGCGCCAGCAGCCAATGTCCCTTTGGGGGGAGCACTGAAGCTTTCTTT
CDR3: CASSQCPFGGSTEAFF

V: TRBV30
size: .
J: TRBJ2-3
D: TRBD2
DNA: TGTGCCTGGACACTGGGACTAGCGGGCCTGGCAGATACGCAGTATTTT
CDR3: CAWTLGLAGLADTQYF

V: TRBV27
size: .
J: TRBJ1-2
D: TRBD1
DNA: TGTGCCAGCAGTCCTAACCGGGACAGGGGAACCTATGGCTACACCTTC
CDR3: CASSPNRDRGTYGYTF

V: TRBV4-2
size: .
J: TRBJ2-1
D: TRBD2
DNA: TGTGCCAGCAGCCTTGGACTAGCGGGAATTCAATATGAGCAGTTCTTC
CDR3: CASSLGLAGIQYEQFF

V: TRBV5-4
size: .
J: TRBJ2-2
D: .
DNA: TGTGCCAGCAGCAGGGGTGCCGGGGAGCTGTTTTTT
CDR3: CASSRGAGELFF

V: TRBV28
size: .
J: TRBJ2-7
D: TRBD1
DNA: TGTGCCAGCAACACCAAACGGGGACAGGGGAGAATCTACGAGCAGTACTTC
CDR3: CASNTKRGQGRIYEQYF

V: TRBV7-9
size: .
J: TRBJ2-1
D: TRBD2
DNA: TGTGCCAGCAGCTTAACTAGCGGGAGGGCCCAAATTCCCAATGAGCAGTTCTTC
CDR3: CASSLTSGRAQIPNEQFF

V: TRBV18
size: .
J: TRBJ1-1
D: .
DNA: TGTGCCAGCTCACCACCTGGGGGCGGGCAGACTGAAGCTTTCTTT
CDR3: CASSPPGGGQTEAFF

V: TRBV7-2
size: .
J: TRBJ2-7
D: .
DNA: TGTGCCAGCAGCTTAGCATTCCACGAGCAGTACTTC
CDR3: CASSLAFHEQYF

V: TRBV14
size: .
J: TRBJ2-3
D: TRBD2
DNA: TGTGCCAGCAGCCAAGGCCCAACTAGCGGGACCTCCACAGATACGCAGTATTTT
CDR3: CASSQGPTSGTSTDTQYF

V: TRBV6-5
size: .
J: TRBJ2-3
D: .
DNA: TGTGCCAGCAGTCCGCAGGGACGAGGTGCGCAGTATTTT
CDR3: CASSPQGRGAQYF

V: TRBV11-3
size: .
J: TRBJ1-5
D: .
DNA: TGTGCCAGCAGCGTGAATTATCAGCCCCAGCATTTT
CDR3: CASSVNYQPQHF

V: TRBV30
size: .
J: TRBJ2-2
D: .
DNA: TGTGCCTGGAGTGTACATCCCGGGGAGCTGTTTTTT
CDR3: CAWSVHPGELFF

V: TRBV5-6
size: .
J: TRBJ2-7
D: .
DNA: TGTGCCAGCAGCTATGATCCAGTTGACTACGAGCAGTACTTC
CDR3: CASSYDPVDYEQYF

V: TRBV5-5
size: .
J: TRBJ2-7
D: .
DNA: TGTGCCAGCAGCCAATACGGAGCGGGTGAACACTACGAGCAGTACTTC
CDR3: CASSQYGAGEHYEQYF

V: TRBV11-2
size: .
J: TRBJ1-4
D: .
DNA: TGTGCCAGCAGCTTAGTTGGGTTCCCAACTAATGAAAAACTGTTTTTT
CDR3: CASSLVGFPTNEKLFF